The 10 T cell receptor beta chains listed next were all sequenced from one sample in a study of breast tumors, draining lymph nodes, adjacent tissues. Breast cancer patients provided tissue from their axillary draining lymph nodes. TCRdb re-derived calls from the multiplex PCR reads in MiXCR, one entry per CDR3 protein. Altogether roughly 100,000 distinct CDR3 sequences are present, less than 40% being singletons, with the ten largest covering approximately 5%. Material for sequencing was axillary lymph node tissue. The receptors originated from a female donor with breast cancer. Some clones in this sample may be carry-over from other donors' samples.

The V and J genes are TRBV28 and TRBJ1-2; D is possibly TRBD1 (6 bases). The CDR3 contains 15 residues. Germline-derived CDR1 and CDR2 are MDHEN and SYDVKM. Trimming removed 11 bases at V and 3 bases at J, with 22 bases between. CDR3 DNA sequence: TGTGCCGGCAAATCAGGGGCTTTTGTATACTATGGCTACACCTTC. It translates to CAGKSGAFVYYGYTF.

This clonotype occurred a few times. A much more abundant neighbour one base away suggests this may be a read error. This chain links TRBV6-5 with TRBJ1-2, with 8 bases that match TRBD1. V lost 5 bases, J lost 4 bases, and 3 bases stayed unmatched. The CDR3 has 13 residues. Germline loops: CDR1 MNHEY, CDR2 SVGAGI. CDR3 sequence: CASSHTGGYGYTF. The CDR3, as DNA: TGTGCCAGCAGTCACACAGGGGGCTATGGCTACACCTTC.

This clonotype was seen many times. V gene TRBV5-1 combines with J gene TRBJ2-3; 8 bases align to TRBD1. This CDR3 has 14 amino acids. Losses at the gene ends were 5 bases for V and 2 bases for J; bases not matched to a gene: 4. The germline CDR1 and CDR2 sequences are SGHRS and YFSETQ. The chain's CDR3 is CASRDRVNTDTQYF. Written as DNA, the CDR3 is TGCGCCAGCAGGGACAGGGTAAACACAGATACGCAGTATTTT.

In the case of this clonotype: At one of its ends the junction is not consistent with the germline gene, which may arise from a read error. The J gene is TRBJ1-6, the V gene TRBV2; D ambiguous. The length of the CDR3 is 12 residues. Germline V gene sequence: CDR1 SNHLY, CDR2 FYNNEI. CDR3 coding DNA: TGTGCCAGCAGGGAGGTTAATTCTCCCCTCCACTTT. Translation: CASREVNSPLHF. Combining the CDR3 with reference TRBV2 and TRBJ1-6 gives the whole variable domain EPEVTQTPSHQVTQMGQEVILRCVPISNHLYFYWYRQILGQKVEFLVSFYNNEISEKSEIFDDQFSVERPDGSNFTLKIRSTKLEDSAMYFCASREVNSPLHFGNGTRLTVT.

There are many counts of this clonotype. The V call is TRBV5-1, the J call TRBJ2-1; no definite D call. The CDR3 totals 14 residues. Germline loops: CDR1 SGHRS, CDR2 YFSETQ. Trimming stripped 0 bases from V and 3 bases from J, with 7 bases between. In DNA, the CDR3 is TGCGCCAGCAGCTTGGGCCACCTCTACAATGAGCAGTTCTTC. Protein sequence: CASSLGHLYNEQFF.

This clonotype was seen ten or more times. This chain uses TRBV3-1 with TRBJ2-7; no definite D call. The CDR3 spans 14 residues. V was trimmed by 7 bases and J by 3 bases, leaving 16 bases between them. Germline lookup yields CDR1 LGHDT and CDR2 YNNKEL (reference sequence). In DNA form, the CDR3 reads TGTGCCAGCACCCCCTCCCCGGGCGTCTACGAGCAGTACTTC. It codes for CASTPSPGVYEQYF.

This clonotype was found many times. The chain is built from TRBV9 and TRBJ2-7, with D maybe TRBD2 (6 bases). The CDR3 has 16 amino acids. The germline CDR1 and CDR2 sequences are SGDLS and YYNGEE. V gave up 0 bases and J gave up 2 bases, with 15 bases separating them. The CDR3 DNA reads TGTGCCAGCAGCGTAGTCGAGACTAGAAGGACCTACGAGCAGTACTTC. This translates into CASSVVETRRTYEQYF.

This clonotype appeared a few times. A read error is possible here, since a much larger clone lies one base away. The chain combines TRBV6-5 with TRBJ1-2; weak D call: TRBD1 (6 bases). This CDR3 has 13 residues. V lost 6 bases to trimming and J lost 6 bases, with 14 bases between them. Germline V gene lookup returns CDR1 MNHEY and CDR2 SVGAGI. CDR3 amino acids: CASRQENRDGYTF. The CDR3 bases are TGTGCCAGCAGGCAAGAAAACAGGGATGGCTACACCTTC.

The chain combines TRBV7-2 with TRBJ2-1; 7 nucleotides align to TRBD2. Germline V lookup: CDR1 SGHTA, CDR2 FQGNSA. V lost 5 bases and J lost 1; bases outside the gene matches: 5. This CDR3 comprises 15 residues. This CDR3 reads CASSATSASYNEQFF. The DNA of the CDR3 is TGTGCCAGCAGCGCCACTAGCGCGTCCTACAATGAGCAGTTCTTC.

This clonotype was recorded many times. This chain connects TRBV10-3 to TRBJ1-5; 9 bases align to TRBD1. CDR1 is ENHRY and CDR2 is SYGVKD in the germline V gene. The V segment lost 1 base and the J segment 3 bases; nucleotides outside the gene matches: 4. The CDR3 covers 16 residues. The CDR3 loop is CAISEWGQGHNQPQHF. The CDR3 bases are TGTGCCATCAGTGAGTGGGGACAGGGCCACAATCAGCCCCAGCATTTT.